The following is a T cell receptor beta chain sequence with its context. Its antigen is unknown. This record comes from a study of vaccination effects on CD4 cells after COVID-19. Germline V gene lookup returns CDR1 KGHSY and CDR2 FQNENV. Trimming took off 0 bases at V and 7 bases at J, with 4 bases between the two ends. The CDR3 is 12 amino acids. The ViraFEST assay expanded antigen-specific CD4+ T cells with viral peptide pools before sequencing. A roughly ten-day culture period preceded the isolation of CD4+ T cells. Their SARS-CoV-2 infection, verified by PCR, occurred between March and December 2020. IL-2 medium supplanted half the medium on days 3 and 7. Notes on the study in general: Only a few convalescent patients and no early post-infection timepoints featured in the study.

Sequencing was performed with immunoSEQ multiplex PCR; in TCRdb, only in-frame clones are kept and a portion is missing. The data hold tens of thousands of clones, with roughly 73% observed a single time. The chain carries TRBV16 and TRBJ1-5, with D unclear. This specimen was CD4+ T cells from PBMCs cultured with HIV peptides, taken before COVID-19 vaccination. This sample's subset: HIV-1 Nef peptide pool negative control/reference culture. The TCR comes from a human donor who had a prior SARS-CoV-2 infection. Written as DNA, the CDR3 is TGTGCCAGCAGCCAATCGAAACAGCCCCAGCATTTT. Residues: CASSQSKQPQHF.